One sample yielded the 27 T cell receptor beta chains listed below, sequenced in a study of T cell changes during pregnancy in multiple sclerosis. TCRdb keeps only in-frame clones here, not all; method: immunoSEQ multiplex PCR. The sample lists approximately 80,000 clones, around 93% occurring once. Sequencing was performed on PBMCs, taken in the first trimester of pregnancy. These receptors all come from a female donor in good health, serving as a control in a pregnancy study. Some clones in this sample may be carry-over from other donors' samples.

V usage is TRBV6-1 and J usage is TRBJ2-7, with TRBD1 as a possible D gene (6 bases). The germline V and J ends were trimmed by 3 bases and 0 bases, with 12 bases remaining between them. The CDR3 extends over 15 amino acids. Germline CDR1 MNHNS, CDR2 SASEGT. The CDR3 reads CASSDEDSSSYEQYF. Written as DNA, the CDR3 is TGTGCCAGCAGTGATGAGGACAGTTCCTCCTACGAGCAGTACTTC.

The chain uses TRBV28 and TRBJ2-5, with 9 bases that match TRBD2. CDR1 MDHEN and CDR2 SYDVKM come from the germline V gene. With 1 base clipped from V and 3 bases from J, the junction kept 6 bases outside the gene matches. This CDR3 region has 16 residues. This CDR3 reads CASSLLRGGVKETQYF. The CDR3 coding sequence is TGTGCCAGCAGTTTATTGCGGGGGGGCGTAAAAGAGACCCAGTACTTC.

The rearrangement joins TRBV7-9 to TRBJ1-2; a weak D match, TRBD1 (5 bases). This CDR3 spans 17 amino acids. Germline CDR1 reads SEHNR; CDR2 reads FQNEAQ (reference sequence). The V and J ends lost 1 base and 0 bases respectively, with 15 bases between them. As DNA, the CDR3 is TGTGCCAGCAGCTTAGGTCCGGGGGAAATCCCTAACTATGGCTACACCTTC. This translates into CASSLGPGEIPNYGYTF. Filled out from reference TRBV7-9 and TRBJ1-2, the complete variable domain reads DTGVSQNPRHKITKRGQNVTFRCDPISEHNRLYWYRQTLGQGPEFLTYFQNEAQLEKSRLLSDRFSAERPKGSFSTLEIQRTEQGDSAMYLCASSLGPGEIPNYGYTFGSGTRLTVV.

The J gene is TRBJ1-1, the V gene TRBV6-5; the D gene is possibly TRBD1 (6 bases). Trimming took off 2 bases at V and 2 bases at J, with 12 bases between the two ends. The length of the CDR3 is 15 residues. CDR1 and CDR2 (germline): MNHEY, SVGAGI. In nucleotides, the CDR3 is TGTGCCAGCAGTTACCAGGACAGACACAACACTGAAGCTTTCTTT. This encodes CASSYQDRHNTEAFF.

The chain is built from TRBV18 and TRBJ2-7; unclear D gene. Germline lookup yields CDR1 KGHSH and CDR2 LQKENI. Trimming stripped 4 bases from V and 5 bases from J, with 9 bases between. The CDR3 runs 12 residues. CDR3 amino acids: CASSLQSDEQYF. The CDR3 DNA is TGTGCCAGCTCACTCCAATCAGACGAGCAGTACTTC.

The chain joins TRBV19 to TRBJ1-1; D is perhaps TRBD1 (6 bases). This CDR3 has 12 residues. V was pared by 9 bases and J by 4 bases, with 12 bases between. The germline V gene encodes CDR1 LNHDA and CDR2 SQIVND (reference sequence). The CDR3 here is CASKTGVTEAFF. In DNA, the CDR3 is TGTGCCAGCAAGACAGGTGTCACTGAAGCTTTCTTT.

The chain carries TRBV6-4 and TRBJ2-5, with TRBD2 matching 14 bases. Germline trimming cut 4 bases from V and 5 bases from J; bases unmatched to any gene: 6. This CDR3 spans 16 amino acids. Germline V gene lookup returns CDR1 MRHNA and CDR2 SNTAGT. DNA for the CDR3: TGTGCCAGCAGTGCGACTAGCGGGGGGGCCGGCGAGACCCAGTACTTC. Encoded protein: CASSATSGGAGETQYF.

V usage is TRBV6-5 and J usage is TRBJ1-4; no clear D gene. The CDR3 is made up of 15 amino acids. Trimming pared 1 base from V and 0 bases from J, leaving 6 bases between. Germline CDR1 is MNHEY and CDR2 is SVGAGI. The CDR3 coding sequence is TGTGCCAGCAGTTACTTCGTATCAACTAATGAAAAACTGTTTTTT. It codes for CASSYFVSTNEKLFF.

This sequence joins TRBV5-1 and TRBJ2-5; D gene unclear. Germline CDR1 and CDR2: SGHRS and YFSETQ. The CDR3 is 15 amino acids. V shed 0 bases and J shed 1 base, with 10 bases lying between them. The CDR3 loop is CASSLDGAFQETQYF. CDR3 DNA sequence: TGCGCCAGCAGCTTGGATGGAGCTTTCCAAGAGACCCAGTACTTC.

The V and J genes are TRBV5-1 and TRBJ2-2; TRBD2 aligns across 13 bases. Germline V gives CDR1 SGHRS, CDR2 YFSETQ. The CDR3 covers 16 residues. V trimming: 4 bases; J trimming: 5 bases; junction bases outside the gene matches: 5. CDR3 sequence: CASSAGLAGNTGELFF. CDR3 bases: TGCGCCAGCAGCGCGGGACTAGCGGGAAATACCGGGGAGCTGTTTTTT.

The rearrangement joins TRBV27 to TRBJ2-1, with TRBD1 matching over 12 bases. With V trimmed by 5 bases and J by 0 bases, 5 bases remained unmatched. The CDR3 is made up of 17 amino acids. Germline CDR1 reads MNHEY; CDR2 reads SMNVEV (reference sequence). DNA of the CDR3: TGTGCCAGCAGTCCCGGGACAGGGGGCCGCTCCTACAATGAGCAGTTCTTC. Translation: CASSPGTGGRSYNEQFF.

The chain employs TRBV5-1 and TRBJ2-5; 10 bases align to TRBD1. Per germline, CDR1 SGHRS and CDR2 YFSETQ. With 4 bases clipped from V and 5 bases from J, the junction kept 8 bases outside the gene matches. The CDR3 totals 15 residues. As DNA, the CDR3 is TGCGCCAGCAGCGGTGTGACAGGGGGCCGGGAGACCCAGTACTTC. It encodes CASSGVTGGRETQYF.

The rearrangement links TRBV7-2 to TRBJ2-1; TRBD1 matches at 7 bases. This CDR3 spans 14 amino acids. Germline-derived CDR1 and CDR2 are SGHTA and FQGNSA. Losses at the gene ends were 4 bases for V and 9 bases for J; bases not matched to a gene: 9. CDR3 nucleotides: TGTGCCAGCAGCTCTATTGGACAGGCGGGTGAGCAGTTCTTC. Amino acids: CASSSIGQAGEQFF. The complete variable domain, with remaining parts taken from reference TRBV7-2 and TRBJ2-1, reads GAGVSQSPSNKVTEKGKDVELRCDPISGHTALYWYRQSLGQGLEFLIYFQGNSAPDKSGLPSDRFSAERTGGSVSTLTIQRTQQEDSAVYLCASSSIGQAGEQFFGPGTRLTVL.

The V gene is TRBV19, the J gene TRBJ1-4, with D maybe TRBD1 (5 bases). Trimming took off 7 bases at V and 4 bases at J, with 13 bases between the two ends. Germline V lookup: CDR1 LNHDA, CDR2 SQIVND (reference sequence). CDR3 length: 14 residues. The CDR3: CASMTGGINEKLFF. Written as DNA, the CDR3 is TGTGCCAGTATGACTGGGGGGATTAATGAAAAACTGTTTTTT.

This sequence joins TRBV27 and TRBJ1-1; D ambiguous. CDR3 length: 12 amino acids. V was shortened by 4 bases and J by 11 bases, with 14 bases between the two germline ends. Germline CDR1 MNHEY, CDR2 SMNVEV (reference sequence). CDR3 amino acids: CASSSPPGDAFF. Written as DNA, the CDR3 is TGTGCCAGCAGTTCCCCCCCGGGTGATGCTTTCTTT.

V gene TRBV9 combines with J gene TRBJ2-5; 9 bases match TRBD2. The ends lost 3 bases at V and 4 bases at J; junction bases unmatched: 7. The germline gives CDR1 SGDLS, CDR2 YYNGEE. The CDR3 length is 15 residues. This CDR3 is CASSDWRGGRETQYF. CDR3 sequence (DNA): TGTGCCAGCAGCGACTGGCGGGGGGGCCGAGAGACCCAGTACTTC.

This chain connects TRBV28 to TRBJ1-6; D is uncertain. CDR1 is MDHEN, CDR2 SYDVKM, per germline. The CDR3 spans 12 residues. V lost 8 bases to trimming and J lost 10 bases, with 12 bases between them. The CDR3 loop reads CASFGVGSPLHF. Here the CDR3 DNA reads TGTGCCAGCTTCGGGGTTGGCTCACCCCTCCACTTT.

The chain links TRBV14 to TRBJ1-1; 7 bases map to TRBD1. Germline V gives CDR1 SGHDN, CDR2 FVKESK. V lost 4 bases and J lost 0; bases outside the gene matches: 5. The CDR3 has 15 amino acids. Here the CDR3 reads CASSRGDSMNTEAFF. In DNA, the CDR3 is TGTGCCAGCAGCCGAGGGGACAGTATGAACACTGAAGCTTTCTTT.

The chain has TRBV11-1 and TRBJ2-3; tentative D call: TRBD1 (6 bases). CDR3 length: 15 amino acids. Per the germline V gene, CDR1 is SGHAT and CDR2 is FQDESV (reference sequence). The ends were cut back, 5 bases at V and 1 base at J, with 13 bases in the middle. CDR3 nucleotide sequence: TGTGCCAGCAGCGCCAGACAGGAGCGCACAGATACGCAGTATTTT. Its protein product is CASSARQERTDTQYF.

The genes are TRBV2 and TRBJ1-4, with D possibly matching TRBD1 (5 bases). The CDR3 is 13 amino acids. The V end was cut by 8 bases, the J end by 8 bases, with 15 bases between. Per germline, CDR1 SNHLY and CDR2 FYNNEI. CDR3 protein: CASGGAIREKLFF. The CDR3, as DNA: TGTGCCAGCGGAGGGGCGATTAGGGAAAAACTGTTTTTT.

The chain combines TRBV5-4 with TRBJ2-1; 7 bases are a match to TRBD1. CDR3 length: 15 amino acids. The ends lost 0 bases at V and 4 bases at J; junction bases unmatched: 4. Germline V gene lookup returns CDR1 SGHNT and CDR2 YYREEE (reference sequence). DNA of the CDR3: TGTGCCAGCAGCTTGGGTGGGACAGCTTACAATGAGCAGTTCTTC. Amino acids: CASSLGGTAYNEQFF.

The gene calls are TRBV5-1 and TRBJ1-3; D is perhaps TRBD1 (5 bases). Per the germline V gene, CDR1 is SGHRS and CDR2 is YFSETQ. This CDR3 region has 16 residues. Deletions cut 4 bases from V and 5 bases from J, with 19 bases between. CDR3 in DNA: TGCGCCAGCAGCCTGAGTGGACCGGGGGTTAGAAACACCATATATTTT. Its protein product is CASSLSGPGVRNTIYF.

Notes on this clone: Distinct nucleotide sequences in the sample also encode this CDR3. This chain joins TRBV5-1 and TRBJ2-5, with 8 positions matching TRBD2. The CDR3 totals 17 residues. CDR1 SGHRS and CDR2 YFSETQ come from the germline V gene. The J segment lost 2 bases and the V segment lost 4 bases, leaving 13 bases of the junction unmatched. The DNA of the CDR3 is TGCGCCAGCAGCCTGGCCGCGGGAGGAGGAGGACAAGAGACCCAGTACTTC. Amino acid sequence: CASSLAAGGGGQETQYF.

V usage is TRBV7-9 and J usage is TRBJ1-6; D might be TRBD1 (5 bases). V was clipped by 5 bases and J by 12 bases, with 14 bases between them. The CDR3 is 13 residues long. Germline CDR1 and CDR2: SEHNR and FQNEAQ (reference sequence). CDR3 coding DNA: TGTGCCAGCAGCCCAACTCAGGGATTACCCCTCCACTTT. Its translation: CASSPTQGLPLHF.

The J gene is TRBJ1-1, the V gene TRBV7-3; D perhaps matches TRBD1 (6 bases). CDR1 and CDR2 from the germline V gene are SGHTA and FQGTGA. Trimming shortened V by 5 bases and J by 1 base, and 14 bases separated the two germline ends. There are 15 residues in the CDR3. DNA of the CDR3: TGTGCCAGCAGCCCAGACCCGGACAGGAACACTGAAGCTTTCTTT. Residues: CASSPDPDRNTEAFF. Filled out from reference TRBV7-3 and TRBJ1-1, the complete variable domain reads GAGVSQTPSNKVTEKGKYVELRCDPISGHTALYWYRQSLGQGPEFLIYFQGTGAADDSGLPNDRFFAVRPEGSVSTLKIQRTERGDSAVYLCASSPDPDRNTEAFFGQGTRLTVV.

The DNA of the CDR3 is TGCGCCAGCAGCCTAAAGGGACAGGACTACGAGCAGTACTTC. Translated, it gives CASSLKGQDYEQYF. This chain connects TRBV4-1 to TRBJ2-7, with 8 bases identical to TRBD1. Germline CDR1 MGHRA, CDR2 YSYEKL. The CDR3 covers 14 residues. The trim removed 4 bases at V and 3 bases at J, leaving 5 bases unmatched.

J is TRBJ2-2 and V is TRBV18; D gene unclear. Germline values: CDR1 KGHSH, CDR2 LQKENI. Trimming left V 6 bases short and J 1 base short, with 15 bases between. This CDR3 region has 16 residues. As DNA, the CDR3 is TGTGCCAGCTCCGACTTCCGGGTCCGGAACACCGGGGAGCTGTTTTTT. The encoded protein is CASSDFRVRNTGELFF.